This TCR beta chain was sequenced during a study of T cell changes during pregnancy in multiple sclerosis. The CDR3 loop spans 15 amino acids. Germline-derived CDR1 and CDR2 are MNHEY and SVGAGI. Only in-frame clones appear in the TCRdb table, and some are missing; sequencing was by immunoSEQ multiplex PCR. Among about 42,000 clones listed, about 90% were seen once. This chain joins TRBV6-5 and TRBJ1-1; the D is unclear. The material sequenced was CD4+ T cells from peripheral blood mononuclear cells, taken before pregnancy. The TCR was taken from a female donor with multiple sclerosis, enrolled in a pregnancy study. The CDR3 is CSSGAITIGDTEAFF. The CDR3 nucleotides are TGTTCGAGTGGCGCAATTACCATCGGGGACACTGAAGCTTTCTTT.